The 5 T cell receptor beta chains in this list originate from one sample, sequenced in a study of monozygotic twins with inflammatory bowel disease. With the 5' RACE reads reprocessed, TCRdb shows one record per CDR3 protein and no DNA. The sample's table shows some 330,000 distinct CDR3 sequences. Sequencing input: blood. All receptors derive from a human donor with ulcerative colitis or Crohn's disease, or a healthy co-twin of an affected twin (not recorded which).

This rearrangement joins TRBV6-5 to TRBJ2-1; TCRdb's D call of TRBD2 is untestable without DNA. The CDR3 length is 13 residues. CDR1 and CDR2 (germline): MNHEY, SVGAGI. The CDR3 region is CASSLAGVYEQFF.

The gene calls are TRBV20-1 and TRBJ1-6. Looked up from germline, CDR1 is DFQATT and CDR2 is SNEGSKA (reference sequence). The CDR3 sequence is 14 residues long. The CDR3 sequence is CSAERTLKGSPLHF.

The chain joins TRBV7-2 to TRBJ2-7; absent DNA, TCRdb's TRBD2 call cannot be checked. The CDR3 loop spans 14 amino acids. Germline CDR1 SGHTA, CDR2 FQGNSA. The CDR3 here is CASSFGTSSYEQYF.

This rearrangement joins TRBV28 to TRBJ2-1; the D call of TRBD2 rests on TCRdb alone, since no DNA is present to check it. Germline V gene sequence: CDR1 MDHEN, CDR2 SYDVKM. The CDR3 has 15 amino acids. CDR3 protein: CASSLLAGVSIEQFF.

CDR3 protein: CASSPGGTGGSEQYF. V and J are TRBV5-4 and TRBJ2-7; no DNA is available, so the TRBD1 call from TCRdb remains unchecked. This CDR3 region has 15 residues. The germline gives CDR1 SGHNT, CDR2 YYREEE (reference sequence).